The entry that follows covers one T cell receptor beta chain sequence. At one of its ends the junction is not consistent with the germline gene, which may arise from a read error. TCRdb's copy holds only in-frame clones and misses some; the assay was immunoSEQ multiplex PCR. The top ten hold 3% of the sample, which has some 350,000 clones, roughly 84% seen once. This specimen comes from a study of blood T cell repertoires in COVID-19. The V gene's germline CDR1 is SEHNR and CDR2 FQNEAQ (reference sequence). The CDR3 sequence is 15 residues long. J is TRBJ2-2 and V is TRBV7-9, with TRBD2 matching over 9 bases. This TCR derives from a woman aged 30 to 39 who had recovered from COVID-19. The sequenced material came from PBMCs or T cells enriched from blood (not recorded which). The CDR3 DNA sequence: TGTGCCAGCAGCCTAGCGGGGCCCAACACCGGGGAGCTGTTTTTT. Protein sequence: CASSLAGPNTGELFF.